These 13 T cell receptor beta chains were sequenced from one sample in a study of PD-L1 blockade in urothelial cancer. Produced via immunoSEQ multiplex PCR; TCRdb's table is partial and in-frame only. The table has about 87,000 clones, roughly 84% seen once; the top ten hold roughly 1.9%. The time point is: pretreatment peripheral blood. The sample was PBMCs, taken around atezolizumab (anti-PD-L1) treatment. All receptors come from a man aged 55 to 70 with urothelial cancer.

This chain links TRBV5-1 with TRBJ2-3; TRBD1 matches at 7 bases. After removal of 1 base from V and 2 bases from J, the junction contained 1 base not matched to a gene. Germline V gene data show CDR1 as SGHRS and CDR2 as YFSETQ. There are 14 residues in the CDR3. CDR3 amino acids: CASSLTGVTDTQYF. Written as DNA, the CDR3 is TGCGCCAGCAGCTTGACAGGGGTCACAGATACGCAGTATTTT.

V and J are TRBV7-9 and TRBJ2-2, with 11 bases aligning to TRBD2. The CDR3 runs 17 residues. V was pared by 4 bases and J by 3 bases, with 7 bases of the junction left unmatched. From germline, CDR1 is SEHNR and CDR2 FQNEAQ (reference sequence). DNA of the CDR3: TGTGCCAGCAGCTCCCGGGCTAGCGGGGGGTACACCGGGGAGCTGTTTTTT. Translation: CASSSRASGGYTGELFF.

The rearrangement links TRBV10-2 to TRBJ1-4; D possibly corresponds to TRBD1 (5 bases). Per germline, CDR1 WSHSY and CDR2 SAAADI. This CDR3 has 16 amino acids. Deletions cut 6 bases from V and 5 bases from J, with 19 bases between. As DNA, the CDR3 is TGCGCCAGCAGCTCCGGGACGATGGGGGGAAATGAAAAACTGTTTTTT. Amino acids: CASSSGTMGGNEKLFF.

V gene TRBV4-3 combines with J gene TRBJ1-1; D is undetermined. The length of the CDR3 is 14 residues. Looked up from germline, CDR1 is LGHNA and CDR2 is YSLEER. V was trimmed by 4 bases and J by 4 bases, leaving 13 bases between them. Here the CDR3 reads CASSPLHTGTEAFF. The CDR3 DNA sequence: TGCGCCAGCAGCCCGCTCCATACCGGCACTGAAGCTTTCTTT.

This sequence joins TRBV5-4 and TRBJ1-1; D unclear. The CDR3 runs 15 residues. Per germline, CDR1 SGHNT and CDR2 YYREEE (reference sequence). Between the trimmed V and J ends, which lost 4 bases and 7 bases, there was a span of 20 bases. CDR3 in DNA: TGTGCCAGCAGCCTTATACCCGGGTCAATGCTTGAAGCTTTCTTT. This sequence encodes CASSLIPGSMLEAFF.

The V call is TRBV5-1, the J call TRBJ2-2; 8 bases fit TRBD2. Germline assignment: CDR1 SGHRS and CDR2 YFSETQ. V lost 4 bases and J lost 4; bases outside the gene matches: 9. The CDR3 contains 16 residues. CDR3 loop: CASSPPGTSLTGELFF. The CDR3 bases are TGCGCCAGCAGCCCTCCGGGGACTAGTCTCACCGGGGAGCTGTTTTTT. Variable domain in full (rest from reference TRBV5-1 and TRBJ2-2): KAGVTQTPRYLIKTRGQQVTLSCSPISGHRSVSWYQQTPGQGLQFLFEYFSETQRNKGNFPGRFSGRQFSNSRSEMNVSTLELGDSALYLCASSPPGTSLTGELFFGEGSRLTVL.

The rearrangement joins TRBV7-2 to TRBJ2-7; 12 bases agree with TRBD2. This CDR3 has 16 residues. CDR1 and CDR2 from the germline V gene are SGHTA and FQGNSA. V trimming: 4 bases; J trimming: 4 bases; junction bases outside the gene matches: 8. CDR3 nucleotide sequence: TGTGCCAGCAGCTCGATGACTAGCGGGAGTGTGTACGAGCAGTACTTC. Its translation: CASSSMTSGSVYEQYF. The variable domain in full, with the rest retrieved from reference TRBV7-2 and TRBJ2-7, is GAGVSQSPSNKVTEKGKDVELRCDPISGHTALYWYRQSLGQGLEFLIYFQGNSAPDKSGLPSDRFSAERTGGSVSTLTIQRTQQEDSAVYLCASSSMTSGSVYEQYFGPGTRLTVT.

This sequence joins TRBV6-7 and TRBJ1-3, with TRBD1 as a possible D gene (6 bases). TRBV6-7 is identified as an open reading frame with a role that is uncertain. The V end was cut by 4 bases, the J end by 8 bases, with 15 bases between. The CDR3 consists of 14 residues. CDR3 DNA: TGTGCCAGCAGTTGGGACACCCCGGTGGACACCATATATTTT. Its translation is CASSWDTPVDTIYF.

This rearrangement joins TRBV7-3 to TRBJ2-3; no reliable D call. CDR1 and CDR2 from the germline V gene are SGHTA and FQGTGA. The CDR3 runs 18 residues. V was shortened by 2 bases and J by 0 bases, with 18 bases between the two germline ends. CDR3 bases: TGTGCCAGCAGCTTACATGCTAAACCGGGTCCTAGCACAGATACGCAGTATTTT. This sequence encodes CASSLHAKPGPSTDTQYF.

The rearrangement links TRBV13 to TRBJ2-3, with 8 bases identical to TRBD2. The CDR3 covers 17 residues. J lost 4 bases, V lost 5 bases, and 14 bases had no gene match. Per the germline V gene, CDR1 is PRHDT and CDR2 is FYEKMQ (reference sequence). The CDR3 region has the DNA TGTGCCAGCAGCCTCCGTAGGGGCCGGGAGGGTGCAGATACGCAGTATTTT. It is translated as CASSLRRGREGADTQYF.

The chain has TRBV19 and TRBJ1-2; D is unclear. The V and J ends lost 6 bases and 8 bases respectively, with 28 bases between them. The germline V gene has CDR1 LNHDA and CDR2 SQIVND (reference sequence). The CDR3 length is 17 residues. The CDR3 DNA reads TGTGCCAGTAGCCCCACCTTGGAGGCCACGTGGGATTTCGGCTACACCTTC. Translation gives CASSPTLEATWDFGYTF.

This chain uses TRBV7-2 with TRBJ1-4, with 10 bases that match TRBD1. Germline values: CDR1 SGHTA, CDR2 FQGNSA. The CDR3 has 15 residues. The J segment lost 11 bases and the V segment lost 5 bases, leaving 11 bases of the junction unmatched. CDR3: CASSSTGTGVRKLFF. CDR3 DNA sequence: TGTGCCAGCAGCAGTACCGGGACAGGGGTAAGGAAACTGTTTTTT.

DNA for the CDR3: TGTGCCAGCAGCTATAGCGGTCTAGCCAAAAACATTCAGTACTTC. The encoded protein is CASSYSGLAKNIQYF. This sequence joins TRBV13 and TRBJ2-4, with D perhaps TRBD2 (6 bases). The germline V gene encodes CDR1 PRHDT and CDR2 FYEKMQ (reference sequence). V lost 4 bases and J lost 0, with 10 bases in between. This CDR3 contains 15 residues.